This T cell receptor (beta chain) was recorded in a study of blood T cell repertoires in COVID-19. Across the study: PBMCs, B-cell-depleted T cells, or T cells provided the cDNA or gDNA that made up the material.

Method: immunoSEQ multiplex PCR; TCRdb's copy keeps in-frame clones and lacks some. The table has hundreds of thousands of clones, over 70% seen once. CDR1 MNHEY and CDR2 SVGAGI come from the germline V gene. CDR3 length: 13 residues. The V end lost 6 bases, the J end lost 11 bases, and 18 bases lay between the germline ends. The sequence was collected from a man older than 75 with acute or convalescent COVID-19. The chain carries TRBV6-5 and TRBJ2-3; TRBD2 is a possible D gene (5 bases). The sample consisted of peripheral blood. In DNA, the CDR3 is TGTGCCAGCAGGCCCGAGGACCCTCGGGGGCAGTATTTT. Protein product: CASRPEDPRGQYF.